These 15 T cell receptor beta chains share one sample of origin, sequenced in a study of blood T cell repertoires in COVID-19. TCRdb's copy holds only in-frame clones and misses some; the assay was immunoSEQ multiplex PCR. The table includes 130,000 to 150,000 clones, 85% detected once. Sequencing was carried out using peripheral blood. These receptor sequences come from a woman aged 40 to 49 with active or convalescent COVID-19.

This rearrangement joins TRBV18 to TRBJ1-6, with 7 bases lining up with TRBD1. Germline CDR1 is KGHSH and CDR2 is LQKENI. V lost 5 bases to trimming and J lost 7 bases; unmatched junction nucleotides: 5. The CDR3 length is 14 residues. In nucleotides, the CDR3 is TGTGCCAGCTCATCGGACAGGAAGAATTCACCCCTCCACTTT. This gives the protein CASSSDRKNSPLHF.

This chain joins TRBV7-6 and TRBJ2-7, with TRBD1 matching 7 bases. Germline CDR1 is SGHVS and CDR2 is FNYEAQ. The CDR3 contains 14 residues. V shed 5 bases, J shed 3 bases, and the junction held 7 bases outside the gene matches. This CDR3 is CASSPKGAGYEQYF. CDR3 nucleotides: TGTGCCAGCAGCCCAAAGGGGGCGGGCTACGAGCAGTACTTC. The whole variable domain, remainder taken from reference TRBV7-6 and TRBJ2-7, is GAGVSQSPRYKVTKRGQDVALRCDPISGHVSLYWYRQALGQGPEFLTYFNYEAQQDKSGLPNDRFSAERPEGSISTLTIQRTEQRDSAMYRCASSPKGAGYEQYFGPGTRLTVT.

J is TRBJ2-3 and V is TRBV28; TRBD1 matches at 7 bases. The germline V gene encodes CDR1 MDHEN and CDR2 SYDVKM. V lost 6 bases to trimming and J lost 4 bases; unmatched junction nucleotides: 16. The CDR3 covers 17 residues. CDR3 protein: CASSTFAERQGADTQYF. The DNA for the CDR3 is TGTGCCAGCAGCACTTTTGCGGAAAGACAGGGAGCAGATACGCAGTATTTT.

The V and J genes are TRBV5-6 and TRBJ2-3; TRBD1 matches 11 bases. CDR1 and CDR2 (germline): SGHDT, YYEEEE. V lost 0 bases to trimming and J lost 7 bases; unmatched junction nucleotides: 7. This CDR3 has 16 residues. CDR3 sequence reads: CASSLGLGQGAHTQYF. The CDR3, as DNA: TGTGCCAGCAGCTTGGGTCTAGGACAGGGGGCGCATACGCAGTATTTT.

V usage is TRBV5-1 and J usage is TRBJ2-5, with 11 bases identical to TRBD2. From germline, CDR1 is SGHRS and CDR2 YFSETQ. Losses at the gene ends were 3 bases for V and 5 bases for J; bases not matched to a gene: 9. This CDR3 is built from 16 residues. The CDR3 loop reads CASSSETSGVSETQYF. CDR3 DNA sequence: TGCGCCAGCAGCTCGGAGACTAGCGGGGTATCCGAGACCCAGTACTTC. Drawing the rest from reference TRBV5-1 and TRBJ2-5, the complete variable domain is KAGVTQTPRYLIKTRGQQVTLSCSPISGHRSVSWYQQTPGQGLQFLFEYFSETQRNKGNFPGRFSGRQFSNSRSEMNVSTLELGDSALYLCASSSETSGVSETQYFGPGTRLLVL.

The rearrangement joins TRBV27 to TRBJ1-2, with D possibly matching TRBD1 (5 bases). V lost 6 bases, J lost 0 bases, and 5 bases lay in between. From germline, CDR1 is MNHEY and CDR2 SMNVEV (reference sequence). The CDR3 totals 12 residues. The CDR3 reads CASRQANYGYTF. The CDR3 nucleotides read TGTGCCAGCAGACAGGCTAACTATGGCTACACCTTC.

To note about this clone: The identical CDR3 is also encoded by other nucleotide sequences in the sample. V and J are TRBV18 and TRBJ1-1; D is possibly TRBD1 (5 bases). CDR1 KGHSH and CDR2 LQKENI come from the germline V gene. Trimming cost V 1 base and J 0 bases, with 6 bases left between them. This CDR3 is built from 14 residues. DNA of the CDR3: TGTGCCAGCTCACCACAGGGGATGAACACTGAAGCTTTCTTT. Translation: CASSPQGMNTEAFF.

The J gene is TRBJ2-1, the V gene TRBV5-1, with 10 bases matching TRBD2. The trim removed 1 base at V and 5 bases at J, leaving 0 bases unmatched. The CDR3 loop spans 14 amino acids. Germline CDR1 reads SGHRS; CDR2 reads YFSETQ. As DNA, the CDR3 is TGCGCCAGCAGCTTGACTAGCGGGAACAATGAGCAGTTCTTC. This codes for CASSLTSGNNEQFF.

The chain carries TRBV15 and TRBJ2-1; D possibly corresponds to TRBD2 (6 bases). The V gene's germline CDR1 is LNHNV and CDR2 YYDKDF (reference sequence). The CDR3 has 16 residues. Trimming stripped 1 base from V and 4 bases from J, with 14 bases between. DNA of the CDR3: TGTGCCACCAGCAGAGGAGTGGAGGGGCGGTACAATGAGCAGTTCTTC. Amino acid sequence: CATSRGVEGRYNEQFF.

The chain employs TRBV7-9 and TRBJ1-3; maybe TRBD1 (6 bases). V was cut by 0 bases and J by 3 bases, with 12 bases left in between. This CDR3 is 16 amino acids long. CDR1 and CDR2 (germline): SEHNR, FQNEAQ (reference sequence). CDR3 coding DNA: TGTGCCAGCAGCTTAGCGCAGGGGAACCTTGGAAACACCATATATTTT. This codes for CASSLAQGNLGNTIYF.

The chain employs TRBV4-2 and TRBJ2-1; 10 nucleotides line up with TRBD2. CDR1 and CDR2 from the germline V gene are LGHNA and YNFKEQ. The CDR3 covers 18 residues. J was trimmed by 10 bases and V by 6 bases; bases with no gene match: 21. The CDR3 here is CASSRSQGTSGVAGEQFF. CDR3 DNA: TGTGCCAGCAGTCGTAGTCAAGGTACTAGCGGGGTCGCGGGGGAGCAGTTCTTC.

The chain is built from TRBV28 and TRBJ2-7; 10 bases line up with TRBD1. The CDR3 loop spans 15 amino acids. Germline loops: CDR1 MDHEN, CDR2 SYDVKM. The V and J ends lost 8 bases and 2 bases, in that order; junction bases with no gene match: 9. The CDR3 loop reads CASGPTGGATYEQYF. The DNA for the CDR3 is TGTGCCAGCGGCCCGACAGGGGGCGCGACCTACGAGCAGTACTTC.

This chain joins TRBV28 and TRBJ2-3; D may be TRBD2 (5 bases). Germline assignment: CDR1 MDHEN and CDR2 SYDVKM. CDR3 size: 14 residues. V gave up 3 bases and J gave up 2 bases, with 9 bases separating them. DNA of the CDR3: TGTGCCAGCAGTTTGAGGCGGGCCACAGATACGCAGTATTTT. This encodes CASSLRRATDTQYF.

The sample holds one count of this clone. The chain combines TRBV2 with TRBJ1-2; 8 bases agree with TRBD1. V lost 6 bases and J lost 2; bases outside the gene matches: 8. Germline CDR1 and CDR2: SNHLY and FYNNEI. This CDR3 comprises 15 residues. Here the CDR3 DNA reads TGTGCCAGCAGGATACGACAGGGGAGCAACTATGGCTACACCTTC. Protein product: CASRIRQGSNYGYTF.

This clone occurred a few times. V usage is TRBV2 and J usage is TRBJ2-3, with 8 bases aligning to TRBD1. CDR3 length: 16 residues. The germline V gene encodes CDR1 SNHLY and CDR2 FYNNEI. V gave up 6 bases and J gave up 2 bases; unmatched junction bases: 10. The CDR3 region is CASRLGQATFTDTQYF. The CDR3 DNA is TGTGCCAGCAGACTGGGACAGGCCACCTTCACAGATACGCAGTATTTT.